This TCR beta chain derives from a study of identical twins. The study, taken as a whole, reports: Among beta out-of-frame sequences, excess sharing between twins appeared weaker.

CDR1 and CDR2 from the germline V gene are SGHRS and YFSETQ. Trimming stripped 1 base from V and 8 bases from J, with 12 bases between. CDR3 length equals 13 residues. TCRdb reprocessed the 5' RACE reads via MiXCR and lists one record per CDR3 protein. The sample holds 470,000 or so distinct CDR3 sequences; 20% to 30% are singletons and the top ten take around 3%. On this clonotype: Its antigen is as yet unknown.

These data are also associated with another study on T cells expressing NK-cell markers. That work contributes: In the group of eight sequenced donors, seven were HCMV-seropositive and one was seronegative. The CD3+CD56-NKG2C+ fraction of several donors was likewise dominated by these clonotypes.

Sequenced sample: CD4+ T cells sorted from blood. The receptor was derived from a woman younger than 35 in good health. The chain has TRBV5-1 and TRBJ1-2; D unclear. As DNA, the CDR3 is TGCGCCAGCAGCTTGTTGCCGACTCCGGGCTACACCTTC. The encoded protein is CASSLLPTPGYTF.